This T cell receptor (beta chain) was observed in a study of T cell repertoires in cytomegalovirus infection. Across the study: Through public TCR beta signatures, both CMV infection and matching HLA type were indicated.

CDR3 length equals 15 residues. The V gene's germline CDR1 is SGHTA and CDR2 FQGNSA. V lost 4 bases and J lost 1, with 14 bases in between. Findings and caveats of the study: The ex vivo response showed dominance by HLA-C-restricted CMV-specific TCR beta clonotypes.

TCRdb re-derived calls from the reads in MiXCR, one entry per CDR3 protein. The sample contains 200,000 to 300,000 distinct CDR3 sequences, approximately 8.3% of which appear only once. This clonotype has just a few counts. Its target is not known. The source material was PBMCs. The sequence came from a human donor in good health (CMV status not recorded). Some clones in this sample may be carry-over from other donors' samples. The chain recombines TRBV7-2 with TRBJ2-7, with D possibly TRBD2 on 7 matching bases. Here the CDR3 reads CASSWGGARSYEQYF. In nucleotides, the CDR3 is TGTGCCAGCAGCTGGGGGGGGGCACGTTCCTACGAGCAGTACTTC.